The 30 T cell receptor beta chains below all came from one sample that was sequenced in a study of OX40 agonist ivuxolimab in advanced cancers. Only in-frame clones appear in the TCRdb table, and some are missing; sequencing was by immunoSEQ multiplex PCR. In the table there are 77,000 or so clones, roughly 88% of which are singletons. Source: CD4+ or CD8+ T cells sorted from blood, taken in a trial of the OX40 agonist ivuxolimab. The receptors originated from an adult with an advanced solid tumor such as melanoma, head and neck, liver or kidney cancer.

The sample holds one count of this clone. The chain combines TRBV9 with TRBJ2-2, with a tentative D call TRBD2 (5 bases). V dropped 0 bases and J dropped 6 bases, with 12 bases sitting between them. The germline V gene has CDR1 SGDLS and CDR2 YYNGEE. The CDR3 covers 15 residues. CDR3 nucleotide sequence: TGTGCCAGCAGCGTAGTAGGCGGGCAGGCCGGGGAGCTGTTTTTT. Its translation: CASSVVGGQAGELFF.

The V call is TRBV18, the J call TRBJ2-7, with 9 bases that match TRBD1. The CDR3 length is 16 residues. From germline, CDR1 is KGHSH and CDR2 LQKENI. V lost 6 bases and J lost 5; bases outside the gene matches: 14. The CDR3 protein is CASSITGTGPIDEQYF. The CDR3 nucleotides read TGTGCCAGCTCTATAACCGGGACAGGGCCCATCGACGAGCAGTACTTC.

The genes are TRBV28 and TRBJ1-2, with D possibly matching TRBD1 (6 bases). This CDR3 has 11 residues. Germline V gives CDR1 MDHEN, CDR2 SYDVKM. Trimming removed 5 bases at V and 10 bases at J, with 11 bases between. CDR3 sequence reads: CASSRGQFYTF. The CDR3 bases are TGTGCCAGCAGTAGAGGACAGTTCTACACCTTC.

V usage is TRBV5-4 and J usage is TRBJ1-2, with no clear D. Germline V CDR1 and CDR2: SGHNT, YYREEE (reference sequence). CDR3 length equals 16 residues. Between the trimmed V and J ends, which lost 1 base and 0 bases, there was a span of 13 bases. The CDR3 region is CASSLNSRLANYGYTF. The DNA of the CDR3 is TGTGCCAGCAGCTTGAATTCGCGTTTAGCTAACTATGGCTACACCTTC.

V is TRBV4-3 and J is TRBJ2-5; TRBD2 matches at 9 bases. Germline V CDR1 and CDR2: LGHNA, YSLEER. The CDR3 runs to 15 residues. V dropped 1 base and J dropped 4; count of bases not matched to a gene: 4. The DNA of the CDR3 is TGCGCCAGCAGCCAAGTCCCTAGCGGGGTAGAGACCCAGTACTTC. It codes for CASSQVPSGVETQYF.

The CDR3 DNA sequence: TGTGCCAGCAGCTTGGGACAGGGGAGGTTCGGGATTGAAGCTTTCTTT. Protein sequence: CASSLGQGRFGIEAFF. The chain combines TRBV5-6 with TRBJ1-1; 8 bases fit TRBD1. CDR1 is SGHDT and CDR2 is YYEEEE in the germline V gene. V gave up 0 bases and J gave up 7 bases; unmatched junction bases: 11. The length of the CDR3 is 16 residues.

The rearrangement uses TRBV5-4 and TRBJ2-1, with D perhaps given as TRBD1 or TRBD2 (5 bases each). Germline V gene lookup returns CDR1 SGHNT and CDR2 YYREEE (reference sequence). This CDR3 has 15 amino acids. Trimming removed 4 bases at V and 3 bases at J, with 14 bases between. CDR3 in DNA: TGTGCCAGCAGCCCGGGACGTCTACGCTACAATGAGCAGTTCTTC. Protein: CASSPGRLRYNEQFF.

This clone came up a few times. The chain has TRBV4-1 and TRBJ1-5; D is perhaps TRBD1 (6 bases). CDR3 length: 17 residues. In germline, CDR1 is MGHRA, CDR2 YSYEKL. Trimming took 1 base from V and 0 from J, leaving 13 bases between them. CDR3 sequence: CASSQVTGSSSNQPQHF. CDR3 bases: TGCGCCAGCAGCCAAGTTACAGGGTCTTCTAGCAATCAGCCCCAGCATTTT.

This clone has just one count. The CDR3 loop reads CASSQAVGYEQYF. DNA for the CDR3: TGTGCCAGCAGCCAAGCCGTGGGCTACGAGCAGTACTTC. The V and J genes are TRBV4-2 and TRBJ2-7, with D unclear. Germline values: CDR1 LGHNA, CDR2 YNFKEQ. V shed 1 base and J shed 3 bases, with 7 bases lying between them. The CDR3 totals 13 residues.

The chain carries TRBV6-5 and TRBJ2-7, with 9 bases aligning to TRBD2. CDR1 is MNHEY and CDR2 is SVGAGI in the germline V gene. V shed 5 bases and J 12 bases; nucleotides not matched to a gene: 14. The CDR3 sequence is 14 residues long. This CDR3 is CASSRQLSGSGWYF. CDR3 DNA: TGTGCCAGCAGTCGACAACTTAGCGGGAGTGGTTGGTACTTC.

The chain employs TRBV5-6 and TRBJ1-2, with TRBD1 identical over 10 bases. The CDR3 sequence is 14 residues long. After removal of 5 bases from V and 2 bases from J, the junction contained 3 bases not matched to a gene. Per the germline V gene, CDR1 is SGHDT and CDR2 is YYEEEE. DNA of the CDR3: TGTGCCAGCAGGGGACAGGGGACAAACTATGGCTACACCTTC. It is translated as CASRGQGTNYGYTF.

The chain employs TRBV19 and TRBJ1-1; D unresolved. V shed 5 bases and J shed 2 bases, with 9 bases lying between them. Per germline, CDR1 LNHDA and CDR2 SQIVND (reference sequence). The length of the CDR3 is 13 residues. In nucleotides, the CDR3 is TGTGCCAGTAGTCTAGGGAGCAACACTGAAGCTTTCTTT. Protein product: CASSLGSNTEAFF.

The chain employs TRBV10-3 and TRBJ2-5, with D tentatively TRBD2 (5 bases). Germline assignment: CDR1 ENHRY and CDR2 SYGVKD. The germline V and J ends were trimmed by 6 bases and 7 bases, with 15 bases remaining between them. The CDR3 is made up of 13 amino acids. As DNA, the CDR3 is TGTGCCATCAGCCAATCCCCGGGGTGGACCCAGTACTTC. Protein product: CAISQSPGWTQYF.

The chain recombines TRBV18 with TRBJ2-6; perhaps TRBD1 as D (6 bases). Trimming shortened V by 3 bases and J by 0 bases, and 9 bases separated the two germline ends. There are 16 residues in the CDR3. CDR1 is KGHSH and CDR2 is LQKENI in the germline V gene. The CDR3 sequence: CASSPDRTSGANVLTF. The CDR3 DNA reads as TGTGCCAGCTCACCCGACAGGACCTCTGGGGCCAACGTCCTGACTTTC.

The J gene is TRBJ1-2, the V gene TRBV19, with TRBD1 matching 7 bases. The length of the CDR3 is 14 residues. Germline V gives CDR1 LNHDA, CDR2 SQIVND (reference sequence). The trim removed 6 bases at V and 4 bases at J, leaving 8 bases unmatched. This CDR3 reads CASSPDREIYGYTF. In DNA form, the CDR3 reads TGTGCCAGTAGCCCTGACAGGGAGATCTATGGCTACACCTTC.

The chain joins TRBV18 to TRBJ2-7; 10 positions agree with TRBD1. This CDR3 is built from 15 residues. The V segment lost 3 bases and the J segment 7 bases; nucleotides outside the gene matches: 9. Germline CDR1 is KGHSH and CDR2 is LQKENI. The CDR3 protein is CASSPRQGAEGEQYF. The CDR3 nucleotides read TGTGCCAGCTCACCGAGACAGGGGGCCGAGGGGGAGCAGTACTTC. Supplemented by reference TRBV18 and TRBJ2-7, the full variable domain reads NAGVMQNPRHLVRRRGQEARLRCSPMKGHSHVYWYRQLPEEGLKFMVYLQKENIIDESGMPKERFSAEFPKEGPSILRIQQVVRGDSAAYFCASSPRQGAEGEQYFGPGTRLTVT.

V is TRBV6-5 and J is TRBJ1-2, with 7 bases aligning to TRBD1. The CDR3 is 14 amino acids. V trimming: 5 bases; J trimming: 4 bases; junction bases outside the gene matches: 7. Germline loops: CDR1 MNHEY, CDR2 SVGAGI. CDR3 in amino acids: CASSTTGDPYGYTF. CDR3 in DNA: TGTGCCAGCAGTACTACAGGGGATCCCTATGGCTACACCTTC.

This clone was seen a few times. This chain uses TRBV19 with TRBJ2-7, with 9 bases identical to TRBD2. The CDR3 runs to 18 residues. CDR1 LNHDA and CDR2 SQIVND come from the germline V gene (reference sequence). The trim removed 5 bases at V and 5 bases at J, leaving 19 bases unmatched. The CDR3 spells CASSLTNLGASGNDEQYF. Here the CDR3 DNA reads TGTGCCAGTAGTCTCACCAATCTCGGGGCTAGCGGGAACGACGAGCAGTACTTC.

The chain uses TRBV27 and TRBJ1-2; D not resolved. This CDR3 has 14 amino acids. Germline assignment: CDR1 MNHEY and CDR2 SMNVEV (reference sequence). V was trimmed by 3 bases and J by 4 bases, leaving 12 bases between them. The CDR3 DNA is TGTGCCAGCAGTTTTGGGCGCAGTATCTATGGCTACACCTTC. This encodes CASSFGRSIYGYTF.

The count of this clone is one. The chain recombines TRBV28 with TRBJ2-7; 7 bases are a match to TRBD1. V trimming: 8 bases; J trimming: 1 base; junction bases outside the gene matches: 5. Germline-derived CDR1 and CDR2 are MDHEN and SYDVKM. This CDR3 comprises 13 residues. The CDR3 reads CASVTDRSYEQYF. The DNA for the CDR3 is TGTGCCAGCGTCACGGACAGGTCCTACGAGCAGTACTTC.

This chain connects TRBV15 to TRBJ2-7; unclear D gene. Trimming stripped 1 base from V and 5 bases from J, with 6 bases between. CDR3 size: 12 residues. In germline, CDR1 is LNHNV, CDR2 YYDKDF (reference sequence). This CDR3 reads CATSRGGDEQYF. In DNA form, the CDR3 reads TGTGCCACCAGCAGAGGTGGCGACGAGCAGTACTTC.

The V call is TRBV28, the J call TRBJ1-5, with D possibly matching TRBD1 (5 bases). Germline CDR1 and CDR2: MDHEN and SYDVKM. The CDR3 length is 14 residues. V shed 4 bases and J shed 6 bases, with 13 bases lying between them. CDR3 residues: CASSSAFGGQPQHF. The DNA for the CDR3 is TGTGCCAGCAGTTCGGCGTTCGGGGGTCAGCCCCAGCATTTT.

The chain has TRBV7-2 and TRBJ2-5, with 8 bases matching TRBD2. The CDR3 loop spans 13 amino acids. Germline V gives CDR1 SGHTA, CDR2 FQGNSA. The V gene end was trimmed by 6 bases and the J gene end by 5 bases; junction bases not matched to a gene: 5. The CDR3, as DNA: TGTGCCAGCAGGTTTAGCGGGACGGAGACCCAGTACTTC. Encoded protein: CASRFSGTETQYF.

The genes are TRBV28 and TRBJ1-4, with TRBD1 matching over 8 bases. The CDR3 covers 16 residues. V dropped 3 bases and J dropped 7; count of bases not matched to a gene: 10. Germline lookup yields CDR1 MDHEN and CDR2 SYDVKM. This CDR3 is CASSLSRTGWGEKLFF. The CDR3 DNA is TGTGCCAGCAGTTTGAGCCGGACAGGGTGGGGTGAAAAACTGTTTTTT.

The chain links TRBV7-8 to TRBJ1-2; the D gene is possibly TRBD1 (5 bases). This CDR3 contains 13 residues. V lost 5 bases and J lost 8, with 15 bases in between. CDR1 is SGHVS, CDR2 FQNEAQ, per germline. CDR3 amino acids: CASSLQGKYGYTF. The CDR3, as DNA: TGTGCCAGCAGCCTCCAGGGAAAGTACGGCTACACCTTC.

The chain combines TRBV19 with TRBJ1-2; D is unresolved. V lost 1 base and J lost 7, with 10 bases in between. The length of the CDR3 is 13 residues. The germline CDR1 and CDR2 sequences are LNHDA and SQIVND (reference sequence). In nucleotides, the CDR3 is TGTGCCAGTAGTATAGGAGCGGGGTCTGGCTACACCTTC. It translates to CASSIGAGSGYTF. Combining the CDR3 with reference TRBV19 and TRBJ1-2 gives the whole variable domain DGGITQSPKYLFRKEGQNVTLSCEQNLNHDAMYWYRQDPGQGLRLIYYSQIVNDFQKGDIAEGYSVSREKKESFPLTVTSAQKNPTAFYLCASSIGAGSGYTFGSGTRLTVV.

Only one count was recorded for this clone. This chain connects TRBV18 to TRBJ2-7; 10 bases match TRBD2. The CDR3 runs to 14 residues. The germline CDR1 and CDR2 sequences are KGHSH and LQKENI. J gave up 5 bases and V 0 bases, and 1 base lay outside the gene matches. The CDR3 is CASSPPAGGDEQYF. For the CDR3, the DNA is TGTGCCAGCTCACCACCAGCGGGAGGGGACGAGCAGTACTTC.

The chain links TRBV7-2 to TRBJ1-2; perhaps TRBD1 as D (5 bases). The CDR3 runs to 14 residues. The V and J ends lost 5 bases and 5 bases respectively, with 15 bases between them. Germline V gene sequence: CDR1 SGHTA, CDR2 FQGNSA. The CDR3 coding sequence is TGTGCCAGCAGCCGCCTTATTCGGGGGTATGGCTACACCTTC. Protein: CASSRLIRGYGYTF.

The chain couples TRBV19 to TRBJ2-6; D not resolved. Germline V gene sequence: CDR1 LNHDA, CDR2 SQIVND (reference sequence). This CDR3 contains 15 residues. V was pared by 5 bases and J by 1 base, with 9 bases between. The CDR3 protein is CASSVRRSGANVLTF. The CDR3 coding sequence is TGTGCCAGTAGTGTCAGGAGATCTGGGGCCAACGTCCTGACTTTC. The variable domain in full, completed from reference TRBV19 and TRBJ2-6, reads DGGITQSPKYLFRKEGQNVTLSCEQNLNHDAMYWYRQDPGQGLRLIYYSQIVNDFQKGDIAEGYSVSREKKESFPLTVTSAQKNPTAFYLCASSVRRSGANVLTFGAGSRLTVL.

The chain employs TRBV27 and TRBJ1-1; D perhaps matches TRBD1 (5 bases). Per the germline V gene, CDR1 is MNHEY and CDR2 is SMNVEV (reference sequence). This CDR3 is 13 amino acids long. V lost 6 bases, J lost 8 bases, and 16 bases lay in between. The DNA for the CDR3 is TGTGCCAGCAGACCTTTTGACAGACACGAAGCTTTCTTT. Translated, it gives CASRPFDRHEAFF.